This is a list of T cell receptor beta chains from one sample in a study of blood T cells in healthy people across ages. TCRdb ran MiXCR on the 5' RACE reads and lists one entry per CDR3 protein. The sample yields roughly 1.5 million distinct CDR3 sequences, approximately 39% seen once. Sequenced input: blood. These receptors came from a woman between 18 and 29 years old in good health. CDR3s include the opening cysteine and the closing phenylalanine or tryptophan.

>TRBV6-5|TRBJ2-3
CASSRRQGGLDTQFF
>TRBV28|TRBJ2-7
CASSFWGDEQYF
>TRBV20-1|TRBJ1-2
CSASRNRENGYTF
>TRBV10-3|TRBJ1-5
CVISERGQGSNQPQHF
>TRBV7-2|TRBJ1-6
CASSLFRDGHNSPLHF
>TRBV20-1|TRBJ2-1
CSAGRLDLSYNEQFF
>TRBV4-3|TRBJ1-4
CASSLIGGPGEKLFF
>TRBV4-1|TRBJ2-7
CASSQDEGAGSYEQYF
>TRBV6-5|TRBJ1-1
CASSYSTWEVGGAFF
>TRBV23-1|TRBJ2-7
CASPKRDRANEQYF
>TRBV7-2|TRBJ1-2
CASSFGQGATSGYTF
>TRBV18|TRBJ2-5
CASSPQVGNQETQYF
>TRBV6-6|NA
CASSYRGSYNEQYF
>TRBV27|TRBJ2-3
CATHTTSESTDTQYF
>TRBV28|TRBJ2-5
CASSLSNRETQYF
>TRBV6-2/TRBV6-3|TRBJ2-1
CASSPRTSGRLPSYNEQFF
>TRBV5-1|NA
CASSWGPGQETQYF
>TRBV13|TRBJ1-2
CASSRFSGQGGYGYTF
>TRBV6-2/TRBV6-3|NA
CASSPWTSGAYNEQYF
>TRBV27|TRBJ1-6
CASSQQGAGNSPPHF
>TRBV7-2|TRBJ1-2
CASSPRADVYGYTF
>TRBV18|TRBJ2-5
CASSPRTSGGVLLETQYF
>TRBV7-2|TRBJ2-7
CASSLEGGRSYEQYF
>TRBV7-8|TRBJ2-1
CASSLIPIGGRTDDEQFF
>TRBV10-3|TRBJ1-1
CAIRDTGTKNTEAFF
>TRBV20-1|TRBJ1-6
CSARDRGSGVNSPLHF
>TRBV5-6|TRBJ2-4
CASSFTRTEQYF
>TRBV2|TRBJ2-5
CASSGWVGQETQYF
>TRBV20-1|TRBJ2-5
CSARDDHEQYF
>TRBV10-2|TRBJ1-1
CASSEPDRGGSEAFF
>TRBV6-5|NA
CVSSYSIAGIYEQYF
>TRBV20-1|TRBJ2-5
CSARGQPVGETQYF
>TRBV7-2|TRBJ2-1
CASSVAAAYNEQFF
>TRBV4-3|TRBJ2-5
CASSQDPYVRKTQYF
>TRBV7-8|TRBJ2-3
CASSLGLLRGTDTQYF
>TRBV27|TRBJ1-6
CASSLSDSSPLHF
>TRBV7-2|TRBJ2-1
CASSPGTGEQFF
>TRBV7-3|TRBJ2-1
CASSLMLADEQFF